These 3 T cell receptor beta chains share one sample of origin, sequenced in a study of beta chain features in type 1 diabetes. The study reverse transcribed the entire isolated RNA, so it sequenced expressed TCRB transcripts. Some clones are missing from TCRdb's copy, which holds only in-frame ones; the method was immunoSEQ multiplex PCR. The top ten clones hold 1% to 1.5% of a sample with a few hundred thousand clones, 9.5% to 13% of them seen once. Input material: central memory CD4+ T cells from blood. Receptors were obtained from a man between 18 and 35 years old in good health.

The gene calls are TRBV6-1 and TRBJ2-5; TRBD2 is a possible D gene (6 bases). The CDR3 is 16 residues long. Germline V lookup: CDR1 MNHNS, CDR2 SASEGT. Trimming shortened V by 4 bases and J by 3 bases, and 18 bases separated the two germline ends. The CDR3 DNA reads TGTGCCAGCAGTGGCTTCACCTCGGGCGGGGAAGAGACCCAGTACTTC. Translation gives CASSGFTSGGEETQYF.

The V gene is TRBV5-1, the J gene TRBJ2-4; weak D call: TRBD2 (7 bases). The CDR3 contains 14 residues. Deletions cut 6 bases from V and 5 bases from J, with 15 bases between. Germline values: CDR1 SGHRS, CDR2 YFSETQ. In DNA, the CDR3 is TGCGCCAGCACAACGGGGGGCGCGGAAAACATTCAGTACTTC. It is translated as CASTTGGAENIQYF.

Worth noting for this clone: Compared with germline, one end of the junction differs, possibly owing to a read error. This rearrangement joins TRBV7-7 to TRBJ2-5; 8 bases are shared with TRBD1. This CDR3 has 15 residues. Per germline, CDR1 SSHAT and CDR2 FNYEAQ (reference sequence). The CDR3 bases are TGTGCTAGCAGCCCGACAGGGGCGTACCAAGAGACCCAGTACTTC. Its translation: CASSPTGAYQETQYF.